One TCR beta chain is described in this entry. The data derive from a study of blood T cell repertoires in COVID-19. On the study more broadly: Material from acute and convalescent COVID-19 was sourced from the United States, Italy and Spain. Sources were T cells, B-cell-depleted T cells, or PBMCs; the material itself was cDNA or gDNA.

Participant age was roughly 18 to 89 years, and participants resided in roughly 25 US areas. Recovered participants had two consecutive negative NP/OP PCR tests, healthcare professional clearance, or symptom resolution. Trimming left V 0 bases short and J 7 bases short, with 15 bases between. Germline CDR1 reads SGHAT; CDR2 reads FQNNGV. The CDR3 is 15 residues long. The repertoire was sequenced with immunoSEQ multiplex PCR; TCRdb's copy has only in-frame clones and lacks some. The sample includes about 290,000 clones, 89% of them seen just once. The source is a woman in her thirties or forties who had recovered from COVID-19. The specimen sequenced was PBMCs or T cells enriched from blood (not recorded which). V gene TRBV11-2 combines with J gene TRBJ1-2; no definite D call. The CDR3 spells CASSLDSTEGGGYTF. CDR3 coding DNA: TGTGCCAGCAGCTTAGATAGTACCGAGGGCGGTGGCTACACCTTC.